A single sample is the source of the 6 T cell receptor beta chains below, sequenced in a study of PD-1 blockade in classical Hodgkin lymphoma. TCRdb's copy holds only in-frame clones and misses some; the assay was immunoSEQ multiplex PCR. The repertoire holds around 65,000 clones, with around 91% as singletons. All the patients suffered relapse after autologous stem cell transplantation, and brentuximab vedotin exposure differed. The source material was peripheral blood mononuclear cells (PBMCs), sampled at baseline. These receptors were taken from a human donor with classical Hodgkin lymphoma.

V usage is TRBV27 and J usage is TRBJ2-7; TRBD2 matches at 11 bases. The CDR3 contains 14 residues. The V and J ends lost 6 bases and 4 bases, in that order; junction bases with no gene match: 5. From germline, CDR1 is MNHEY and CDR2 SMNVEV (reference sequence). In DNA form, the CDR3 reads TGTGCCAGCAGGACACTAGCGGGGGTTTACGAGCAGTACTTC. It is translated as CASRTLAGVYEQYF.

CDR3 region: CASSWRGQGQTEIYNEQFF. The CDR3 region has the DNA TGTGCCAGCAGCTGGAGGGGGCAGGGCCAGACCGAAATTTACAATGAGCAGTTCTTC. J is TRBJ2-1 and V is TRBV7-8; D may be TRBD1 (7 bases). Looked up from germline, CDR1 is SGHVS and CDR2 is FQNEAQ. The V gene lost 4 bases and the J gene lost 4 bases, with 26 bases spanning the gap. This CDR3 spans 19 amino acids. Full variable domain (outside the CDR3, taken from reference TRBV7-8 and TRBJ2-1): GAGVSQSPRYKVAKRGQDVALRCDPISGHVSLFWYQQALGQGPEFLTYFQNEAQLDKSGLPSDRFFAERPEGSVSTLKIQRTQQEDSAVYLCASSWRGQGQTEIYNEQFFGPGTRLTVL.

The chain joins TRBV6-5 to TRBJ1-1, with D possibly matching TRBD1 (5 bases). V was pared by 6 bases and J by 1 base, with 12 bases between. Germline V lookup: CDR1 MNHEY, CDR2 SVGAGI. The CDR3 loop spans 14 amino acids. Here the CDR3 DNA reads TGTGCCAGCAGCGCTAGAACAGGGAACACTGAAGCTTTCTTT. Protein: CASSARTGNTEAFF.

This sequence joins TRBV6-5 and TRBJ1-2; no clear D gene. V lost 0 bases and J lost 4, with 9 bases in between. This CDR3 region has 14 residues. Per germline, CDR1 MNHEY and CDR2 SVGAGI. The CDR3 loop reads CASSYSPRTYGYTF. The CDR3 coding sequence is TGTGCCAGCAGTTACTCCCCTCGCACCTATGGCTACACCTTC.

Here the CDR3 reads CASSRQAGGGTQYF. Written as DNA, the CDR3 is TGTGCCAGCAGCCGGCAAGCGGGGGGAGGTACGCAGTATTTT. The chain links TRBV14 to TRBJ2-3; 9 positions match TRBD2. Germline V gives CDR1 SGHDN, CDR2 FVKESK. The V and J ends lost 4 bases and 8 bases, in that order; junction bases with no gene match: 7. This CDR3 comprises 14 residues.

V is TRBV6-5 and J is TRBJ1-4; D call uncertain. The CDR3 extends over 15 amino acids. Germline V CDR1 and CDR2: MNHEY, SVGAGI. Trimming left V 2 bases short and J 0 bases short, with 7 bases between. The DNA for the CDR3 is TGTGCCAGCAGTTACCCAGTTACAACTAATGAAAAACTGTTTTTT. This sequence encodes CASSYPVTTNEKLFF.